Listed below are T cell receptor beta chains from one sample, sequenced in a study of T-cell reconstitution after alpha-beta-depleted transplantation in children. TCRdb reprocessed the PCR reads via MiXCR and lists one record per CDR3 protein. This sample carries about 250,000 distinct CDR3 sequences, roughly a quarter of them seen once, and the ten largest clones take 4% to 5.5%. The source was PBMCs, mostly from graft donor cells, collected 360 days after TCRalphabeta/CD19-depleted stem cell transplant. Receptors originate from a female patient aged 2-10 years who had a stem cell transplant for congenital amegakaryocytic thrombocytopenia, so the T cells may come from the graft donor. Both conserved end residues are part of each CDR3. Fields, in order: J gene, D gene, V gene, clone size, CDR3 DNA, CDR3 protein. A D gene is named only where the DNA matches it firmly. Expanded clones are given a class, and other clones once, few, many or no size at all.

J: TRBJ2-7; D: TRBD2; V: TRBV5-1; size: NA; DNA: TGCGCCAGCAGCGGCCCCGTCGTTGCGGGAGATACCCACGAGCAGTACTTC; CDR3: CASSGPVVAGDTHEQYF
J: TRBJ1-3; D: NA; V: TRBV5-1; size: NA; DNA: TGCGCCAGCAGCTTGTACAGGGAGCCTGGAAACACCATATATTTT; CDR3: CASSLYREPGNTIYF
J: TRBJ1-6; D: NA; V: TRBV20-1; size: NA; DNA: TGCAGTGCTAGAGACGACCGGAATTCACCCCTCCACTTT; CDR3: CSARDDRNSPLHF
J: TRBJ2-3; D: NA; V: TRBV4-1; size: few; DNA: TGCGCCAGCAGCCAAGTAGAATACAGGGCAGAGACAGATACGCAGTATTTT; CDR3: CASSQVEYRAETDTQYF
J: TRBJ2-1; D: TRBD1; V: TRBV10-2; size: NA; DNA: TGCGCCAGCAGTGGGACAGGGTATTACAATGAGCAGTTCTTC; CDR3: CASSGTGYYNEQFF
J: TRBJ2-1; D: NA; V: TRBV15; size: many; DNA: TGTGCCACCAGCAGCTTAGTGAGCTACAATGAGCAGTTCTTC; CDR3: CATSSLVSYNEQFF
J: TRBJ1-2; D: TRBD1; V: TRBV20-1; size: few; DNA: TGCAGTGCAAGACAGGGATGGATGAATGGCTACACCTTC; CDR3: CSARQGWMNGYTF
J: TRBJ2-7; D: TRBD1; V: TRBV5-8; size: NA; DNA: TGTGCCAGCAGCCTATACCTAAGGGGGCTTCTGTTTGAAGAGCAGTACTTC; CDR3: CASSLYLRGLLFEEQYF
J: TRBJ2-7; D: NA; V: TRBV5-6; size: once; DNA: TGTGCCAGCAGCTTAATCCTACAGTCCCCGACTTCCGAGCAGTACTTC; CDR3: CASSLILQSPTSEQYF
J: TRBJ1-1; D: NA; V: TRBV5-1; size: NA; DNA: TGCGCCAGCAGCTTGGAGGTCCCGAACACTGAAGCTTTCTTT; CDR3: CASSLEVPNTEAFF
J: TRBJ2-2; D: NA; V: TRBV27; size: NA; DNA: TGTGCCAGCAGTTTGGGCAGGGGTCGCACCGGGGAGCTGTTTTTT; CDR3: CASSLGRGRTGELFF
J: TRBJ2-1; D: TRBD1; V: TRBV7-7; size: few; DNA: TGTGCCAGCAGCCGCGGACAGGGGACCTACAATGAGCAGTTCTTC; CDR3: CASSRGQGTYNEQFF
J: TRBJ2-3; D: TRBD1; V: TRBV4-3; size: NA; DNA: TGCGCCAGCAGCCAAACGGGACAGGGGGCCTATACGCAGTATTTT; CDR3: CASSQTGQGAYTQYF
J: TRBJ2-5; D: TRBD1; V: TRBV7-9; size: NA; DNA: TGTGCCAGCAGCCGAGGACAGGACCCAAGTCGGACCCAGTACTTC; CDR3: CASSRGQDPSRTQYF
J: TRBJ1-2; D: TRBD1; V: TRBV20-1; size: NA; DNA: TGCAGTGCTAGAGAGACAGGGGGTTATGGCTACACCTTC; CDR3: CSARETGGYGYTF
J: TRBJ1-4; D: NA; V: TRBV14; size: few; DNA: TGTGCCAGCAGCCAGAAGTTTGCAGCAACTAATGAAAAACTGTTTTTT; CDR3: CASSQKFAATNEKLFF
J: TRBJ2-3; D: NA; V: TRBV28; size: few; DNA: TGTGCTAGCAGAGTCGTCCGGGGAAGCACAGATACGCAGTATTTT; CDR3: CASRVVRGSTDTQYF
J: TRBJ2-5; D: NA; V: TRBV6-1; size: few; DNA: TGTGCCAGCAGTCCCGTCCGGGGGGAGACCCAGTACTTC; CDR3: CASSPVRGETQYF
J: TRBJ2-1; D: NA; V: TRBV12-3/TRBV12-4; size: many; DNA: TGTGCCAGCAGCCCTAGTGGACGACTGAATGAGCAGTTCTTC; CDR3: CASSPSGRLNEQFF
J: TRBJ2-1; D: TRBD1; V: TRBV6-2/TRBV6-3; size: NA; DNA: TGTGCCAGCAGGGCAGGGACAGGGATAATGAATGAGCAGTTCTTC; CDR3: CASRAGTGIMNEQFF
J: TRBJ2-1; D: TRBD2; V: TRBV12-3/TRBV12-4; size: few; DNA: TGTGCGAGCGGGAGGAATACCTACAATGAGCAGTTCTTC; CDR3: CASGRNTYNEQFF
J: TRBJ2-2; D: NA; V: TRBV5-1; size: few; DNA: TGCGCCAGCAGCTTCGGACTCAGCGCGAACACCGGGGAGCTGTTTTTT; CDR3: CASSFGLSANTGELFF